The 30 T cell receptor beta chains in this list originate from one sample, sequenced in a study of blood T cells in healthy people across ages. Sample-barcoded 5' priming and a J-beta primer mix drove a second PCR of about 6 to 12 cycles. TCRdb re-called the 5' RACE reads with MiXCR, one entry per CDR3 protein. The table includes some 920,000 distinct CDR3 sequences, roughly 51% detected once. Sequencing input: blood. These receptors were obtained from a woman aged 60-70 years in good health.

The V and J genes are TRBV20-1 and TRBJ2-3, with 9 nucleotides matching TRBD2. Germline-derived CDR1 and CDR2 are DFQATT and SNEGSKA (reference sequence). The junction had 10 bases not matched to a gene; V was cut back by 6 bases and J by 0 bases. CDR3 length: 16 amino acids. CDR3 DNA: TGCAGTGCAGGCCACCGACTAGCGGATAGCACAGATACGCAGTATTTT. It specifies CSAGHRLADSTDTQYF.

V is TRBV20-1 and J is TRBJ2-5; tentatively, D is TRBD2 (6 bases). Germline V gives CDR1 DFQATT, CDR2 SNEGSKA (reference sequence). The CDR3 contains 12 residues. This chain's CDR3 is CGSERDQETQYF. The CDR3 DNA is TGCGGTTCGGAGCGGGACCAAGAGACCCAGTACTTC.

The CDR3 coding sequence is TGTGCCATATCAGGGACAGGGTCCCACGAGCAGTACTTC. Its protein is CAISGTGSHEQYF. J is TRBJ2-7 and V is TRBV12-3 or TRBV12-4; 9 nucleotides align to TRBD1. With V trimmed by 10 bases and J by 5 bases, 9 bases remained unmatched. The CDR3 sequence is 13 residues long.

The chain employs TRBV4-3 and TRBJ2-7, with no clear D. Germline values: CDR1 LGHNA, CDR2 YSLEER. The CDR3 extends over 14 amino acids. V dropped 0 bases and J dropped 2 bases, with 8 bases sitting between them. DNA for the CDR3: TGCGCCAGCAGCCAAGATGAGCAGGCCTACGAGCAGTACTTC. Translating gives CASSQDEQAYEQYF.

This clonotype was seen a handful of times. The genes are TRBV5-1 and TRBJ2-7; D uncertain. Germline V gene lookup returns CDR1 SGHRS and CDR2 YFSETQ. This CDR3 is built from 19 residues. V lost 3 bases and J 0 bases, leaving 25 bases between the germline ends. The CDR3 here is CASSSSRGTADSSSYEQYF. The CDR3 DNA sequence: TGCGCCAGCAGCTCCTCCAGAGGCACGGCAGACTCCAGCTCCTACGAGCAGTACTTC.

This clonotype was seen only once. The genes are TRBV20-1 and TRBJ2-3, with 9 bases lining up with TRBD2. The CDR3 extends over 14 amino acids. The trim removed 4 bases at V and 1 base at J, leaving 3 bases unmatched. CDR1 and CDR2 from the germline V gene are DFQATT and SNEGSKA (reference sequence). In nucleotides, the CDR3 is TGCAGTGCTAAGGGACTAGCTGGCACAGATACGCAGTATTTT. This codes for CSAKGLAGTDTQYF.

Of note for this clonotype: At one end the junction does not follow the germline gene, possibly because of a read error. V is TRBV28 and J is TRBJ2-1; TRBD2 aligns across 8 bases. This CDR3 is built from 15 residues. Germline-derived CDR1 and CDR2 are MDHEN and SYDVKM. For the CDR3, the DNA is TGTGTCAGCAGTTTTCGACTAGCGTTGGGGAATGAGCAGTTCTTC. Residues: CVSSFRLALGNEQFF.

This clonotype showed up just a few times. The chain has TRBV12-3 or TRBV12-4 and TRBJ1-4; D is unclear. CDR3 length: 13 amino acids. V lost 6 bases and J lost 5, with 10 bases in between. The CDR3 loop is CASSKTVNEKLFF. CDR3 coding DNA: TGTGCCAGCAGCAAGACCGTGAATGAAAAACTGTTTTTT.

The chain is built from TRBV25-1 and TRBJ2-2; D perhaps matches TRBD1 (6 bases). The CDR3 is made up of 15 amino acids. CDR1 and CDR2 (germline): MGHDK, SYGVNS. V dropped 4 bases and J dropped 0 bases, with 9 bases sitting between them. The CDR3 loop is CASSGRTANTGELFF. CDR3 DNA: TGTGCCAGCAGTGGACGGACAGCGAACACCGGGGAGCTGTTTTTT.

This clonotype was detected only a few times. V is TRBV12-3 or TRBV12-4 and J is TRBJ2-7; D might be TRBD1 or TRBD2, each matching 5 bases. The DNA end is more similar to TRBJ2-5, so the J call may be wrong. The CDR3 length is 15 residues. CDR3 coding DNA: TGTGCCAGCAGTTTGCCGGGACCCATGTGGGGGACCCAGTACTTC. Encoded protein: CASSLPGPMWGTQYF.

This sequence joins TRBV20-1 and TRBJ2-1; TRBD2 matches at 10 bases. This CDR3 is 14 amino acids long. CDR1 DFQATT and CDR2 SNEGSKA come from the germline V gene (reference sequence). The ends lost 6 bases at V and 6 bases at J; junction bases unmatched: 8. The CDR3 DNA follows: TGCAGTGCCTCCGGGACTAGCGCGTTCAATGAGCAGTTCTTC. Translating it yields CSASGTSAFNEQFF.

The V and J genes are TRBV9 and TRBJ2-1; TRBD2 agrees at 7 bases. V lost 3 bases and J lost 0; bases outside the gene matches: 9. Germline-derived CDR1 and CDR2 are SGDLS and YYNGEE. The CDR3 sequence is 17 residues long. CDR3 amino acids: CASSERPRTSSYNEQFF. The DNA of the CDR3 is TGTGCCAGCAGCGAGCGACCCAGGACTAGCTCCTACAATGAGCAGTTCTTC.

The chain recombines TRBV27 with TRBJ2-7; D possibly uses TRBD1 or TRBD2 (5 bases each). V was clipped by 6 bases and J by 3 bases, with 15 bases between them. Germline-derived CDR1 and CDR2 are MNHEY and SMNVEV (reference sequence). The CDR3 totals 14 residues. CDR3 protein: CASRYGAQFYEQYF. CDR3 coding DNA: TGTGCCAGCAGGTACGGGGCTCAATTCTACGAGCAGTACTTC.

The V call is TRBV4-1, the J call TRBJ2-1; tentatively, D is TRBD2 (5 bases). The CDR3 has 14 amino acids. Germline CDR1 is MGHRA and CDR2 is YSYEKL. Trimming removed 1 base at V and 8 bases at J, with 12 bases between. DNA for the CDR3: TGCGCCAGCAGCCAAGCGCTAGCTCTCTATGAGCAGTTCTTC. As protein: CASSQALALYEQFF.

The chain links TRBV2 to TRBJ2-7, with 7 bases identical to TRBD2. The J call may be incorrect, as the DNA end agrees better with TRBJ2-5. The CDR3 extends over 16 amino acids. Per germline, CDR1 SNHLY and CDR2 FYNNEI. CDR3 loop: CASSRPGLADKETQYF. The CDR3 nucleotides read TGTGCCAGCAGTCGTCCCGGGCTAGCGGACAAAGAGACCCAGTACTTC.

V and J are TRBV6-5 and TRBJ2-1; D not certain. Looked up from germline, CDR1 is MNHEY and CDR2 is SVGAGI. Trimming stripped 0 bases from V and 9 bases from J, with 18 bases between. This CDR3 has 16 residues. The CDR3 DNA reads TGTGCCAGCAGTTACTCGGTCGGGTCTACGTCACTTGAGCAGTTCTTC. It encodes CASSYSVGSTSLEQFF.

The table lists this clonotype with a count of one. The chain recombines TRBV12-3 or TRBV12-4 with TRBJ2-3, with D possibly TRBD2 on 5 matching bases. This CDR3 spans 12 amino acids. V lost 6 bases and J 12 bases, leaving 16 bases between the germline ends. The CDR3 is CASSPVGGRQYF. In DNA form, the CDR3 reads TGTGCCAGCAGCCCAGTCGGTGGGAGACAGTATTTT.

This chain links TRBV12-3 or TRBV12-4 with TRBJ2-7; weak D call: TRBD2 (6 bases). This CDR3 has 17 amino acids. The germline V and J ends were trimmed by 3 bases and 7 bases, with 25 bases remaining between them. The CDR3 DNA follows: TGTGCCAGCAGTTTGTCAGTACAGGCTAGGAGACTAGGTGAGCAGTACTTC. This sequence encodes CASSLSVQARRLGEQYF.

Notes on this clonotype: Germline and junction disagree at one end, which may indicate a read error. The chain carries TRBV7-2 and TRBJ2-7; TRBD2 matches at 9 bases. CDR1 SGHTA and CDR2 FQGNSA come from the germline V gene. The CDR3 totals 18 residues. Here the CDR3 reads CAGSLAGAGGNKIYEQYF. CDR3 nucleotide sequence: TGTGCCGGCAGCTTAGCGGGAGCGGGAGGAAACAAGATCTACGAGCAGTACTTC.

This clonotype showed up many times. The chain couples TRBV20-1 to TRBJ2-4, with 14 bases that match TRBD2. The length of the CDR3 is 14 residues. Looked up from germline, CDR1 is DFQATT and CDR2 is SNEGSKA (reference sequence). The ends lost 5 bases at V and 5 bases at J; junction bases unmatched: 2. The CDR3 nucleotides are TGCAGTGCTGGGACTAGCGGGAGCCAAAACATTCAGTACTTC. It translates to CSAGTSGSQNIQYF.

This sequence joins TRBV2 and TRBJ2-2; 8 nucleotides line up with TRBD1. The CDR3 is 14 residues long. The trim removed 6 bases at V and 7 bases at J, leaving 7 bases unmatched. The germline gives CDR1 SNHLY, CDR2 FYNNEI. The CDR3 sequence is CASRDRELGGELFF. DNA for the CDR3: TGTGCCAGCAGGGACAGGGAATTGGGCGGGGAGCTGTTTTTT.

A few counts support this clonotype. V and J are TRBV27 and TRBJ2-1; D gene uncertain. CDR1 MNHEY and CDR2 SMNVEV come from the germline V gene (reference sequence). Trimming took 5 bases from V and 0 from J, leaving 8 bases between them. There are 14 residues in the CDR3. The CDR3 region has the DNA TGTGCCAGCAGTCCAAAGGGCTCCTACAATGAGCAGTTCTTC. This gives the protein CASSPKGSYNEQFF.

The rearrangement uses TRBV20-1 and TRBJ2-5; D perhaps matches TRBD2 (6 bases). Near its end, the DNA agrees better with TRBJ2-7, so the J call may be wrong. Germline loops: CDR1 DFQATT, CDR2 SNEGSKA (reference sequence). The CDR3 is 14 amino acids. CDR3 residues: CSARLTGLHYEQYF. CDR3 DNA sequence: TGCAGTGCTAGATTGACGGGACTCCACTACGAGCAGTACTTC.

The CDR3, as DNA: TGTGCCAGCGGGAGATTCTCCTACAATGAGCAGTTCTTC. Protein: CASGRFSYNEQFF. The chain recombines TRBV7-9 with TRBJ2-1; maybe TRBD2 (5 bases). V lost 8 bases to trimming and J lost 0 bases, with 8 bases between them. Germline CDR1 and CDR2: SEHNR and FQNEAQ (reference sequence). CDR3 length: 13 residues. The full variable domain, with the rest looked up from reference TRBV7-9 and TRBJ2-1, is DTGVSQNPRHKITKRGQNVTFRCDPISEHNRLYWYRQTLGQGPEFLTYFQNEAQLEKSRLLSDRFSAERPKGSFSTLEIQRTEQGDSAMYLCASGRFSYNEQFFGPGTRLTVL.

This clonotype turned up a few times. The rearrangement uses TRBV14 and TRBJ2-4; D may be TRBD1 or TRBD2 (5 bases each). Near its end, the DNA agrees better with TRBJ2-7, so the J call may be wrong. Germline V gene lookup returns CDR1 SGHDN and CDR2 FVKESK. The CDR3 consists of 14 residues. DNA of the CDR3: TGTGCCAGCAGCCAAGATGGGGGAATGTACGAGCAGTACTTC. Translated, it gives CASSQDGGMYEQYF.

The chain links TRBV7-3 to TRBJ2-6, with D maybe TRBD2 (6 bases). The CDR3 loop spans 18 amino acids. Germline lookup yields CDR1 SGHTA and CDR2 FQGTGA. V was trimmed by 2 bases and J by 0 bases, leaving 14 bases between them. CDR3 nucleotides: TGTGCCAGCAGCTTACGCCCGGGACTTCCCTCTGGGGCCAACGTCCTGACTTTC. It translates to CASSLRPGLPSGANVLTF.

The genes are TRBV3-1 and TRBJ2-7, with unresolved D. Trimming shortened V by 1 base and J by 3 bases, and 10 bases separated the two germline ends. The CDR3 runs 14 residues. Germline lookup yields CDR1 LGHDT and CDR2 YNNKEL (reference sequence). The CDR3 spells CASSQAPALYEQYF. In nucleotides, the CDR3 is TGTGCCAGCAGCCAAGCCCCGGCCCTCTACGAGCAGTACTTC.

V and J are TRBV6-6 and TRBJ2-7; no clear D gene. The germline V and J ends were trimmed by 9 bases and 4 bases, with 13 bases remaining between them. CDR3 length: 12 amino acids. Germline-derived CDR1 and CDR2 are MNHNY and SVGAGI (reference sequence). The DNA of the CDR3 is TGTGCCAGTCGGGCTCGGTCGTACGAGCAGTACTTC. Translated, it gives CASRARSYEQYF.

V usage is TRBV2 and J usage is TRBJ1-5; 7 positions agree with TRBD1. CDR1 and CDR2 (germline): SNHLY, FYNNEI. The CDR3 runs 16 residues. V lost 1 base, J lost 4 bases, and 7 bases stayed unmatched. For the CDR3, the DNA is TGTGCCAGCAGTGAAGACAGACAGGGTTCTAATCAGCCCCAGCATTTT. Translation gives CASSEDRQGSNQPQHF.

In this sample, this clonotype turned up a few times. V is TRBV7-9 and J is TRBJ1-2; TRBD1 might be the D (6 bases). Per the germline V gene, CDR1 is SEHNR and CDR2 is FQNEAQ (reference sequence). This CDR3 has 15 residues. Trimming removed 3 bases from V and 4 bases from J, with 15 bases in between. CDR3 amino acids: CASSFGPGTTYGYTF. Here the CDR3 DNA reads TGTGCCAGCAGCTTCGGACCCGGGACAACCTATGGCTACACCTTC.